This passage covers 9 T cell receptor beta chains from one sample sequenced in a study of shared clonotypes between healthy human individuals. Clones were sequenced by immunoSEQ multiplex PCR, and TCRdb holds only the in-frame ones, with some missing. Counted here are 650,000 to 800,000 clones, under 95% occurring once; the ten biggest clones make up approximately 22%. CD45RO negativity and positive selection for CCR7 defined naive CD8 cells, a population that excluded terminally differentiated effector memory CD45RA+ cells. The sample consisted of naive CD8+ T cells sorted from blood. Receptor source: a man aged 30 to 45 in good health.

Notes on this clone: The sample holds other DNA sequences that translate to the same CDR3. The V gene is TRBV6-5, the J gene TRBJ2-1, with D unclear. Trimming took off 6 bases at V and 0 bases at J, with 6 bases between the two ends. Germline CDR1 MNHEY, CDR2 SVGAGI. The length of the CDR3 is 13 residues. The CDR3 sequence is CASSPSSYNEQFF. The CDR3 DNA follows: TGTGCCAGCAGCCCCAGCTCCTACAATGAGCAGTTCTTC.

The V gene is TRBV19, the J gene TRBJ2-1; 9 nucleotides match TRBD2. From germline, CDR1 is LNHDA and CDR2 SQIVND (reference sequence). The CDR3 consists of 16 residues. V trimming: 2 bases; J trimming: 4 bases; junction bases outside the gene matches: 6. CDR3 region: CASSILTSGLYNEQFF. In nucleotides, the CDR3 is TGTGCCAGTAGTATATTGACTAGCGGCTTATACAATGAGCAGTTCTTC.

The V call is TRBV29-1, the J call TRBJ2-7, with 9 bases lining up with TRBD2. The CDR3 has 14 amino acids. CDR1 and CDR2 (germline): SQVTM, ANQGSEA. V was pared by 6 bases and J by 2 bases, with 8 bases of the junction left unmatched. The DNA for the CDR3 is TGCAGCGTGTTACTAGCGGGTCTTCCCTACGAGCAGTACTTC. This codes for CSVLLAGLPYEQYF.

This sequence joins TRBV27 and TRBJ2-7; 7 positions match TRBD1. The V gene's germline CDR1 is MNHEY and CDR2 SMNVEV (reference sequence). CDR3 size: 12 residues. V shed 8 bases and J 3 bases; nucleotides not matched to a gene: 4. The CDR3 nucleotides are TGTGCCAGCGGGACAGTCCGCTACGAGCAGTACTTC. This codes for CASGTVRYEQYF.

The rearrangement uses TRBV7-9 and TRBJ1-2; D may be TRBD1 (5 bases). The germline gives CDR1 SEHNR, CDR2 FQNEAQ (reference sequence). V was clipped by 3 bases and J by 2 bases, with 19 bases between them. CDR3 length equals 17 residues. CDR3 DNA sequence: TGTGCCAGCAGCTTCAGCAGACAGTCGGGGTCCAACTATGGCTACACCTTC. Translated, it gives CASSFSRQSGSNYGYTF.

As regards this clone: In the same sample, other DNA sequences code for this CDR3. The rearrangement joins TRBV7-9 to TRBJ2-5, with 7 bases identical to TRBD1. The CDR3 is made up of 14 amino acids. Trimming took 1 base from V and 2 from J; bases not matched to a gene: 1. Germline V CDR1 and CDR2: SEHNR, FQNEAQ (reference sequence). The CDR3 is CASSLVGQQETQYF. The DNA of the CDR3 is TGTGCCAGCAGCTTAGTGGGACAGCAAGAGACCCAGTACTTC.

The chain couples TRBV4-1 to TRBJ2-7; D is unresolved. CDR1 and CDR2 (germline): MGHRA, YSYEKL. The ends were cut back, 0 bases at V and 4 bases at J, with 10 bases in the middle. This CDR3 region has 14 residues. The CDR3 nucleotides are TGCGCCAGCAGCCAAGATGTGGATTTTTACGAGCAGTACTTC. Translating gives CASSQDVDFYEQYF.

The CDR3 DNA reads TGTGCCAGCAGTCCCCAGGGTCGGGGGTACGAGCAGTACTTC. Translation gives CASSPQGRGYEQYF. The genes are TRBV28 and TRBJ2-7; D is perhaps TRBD2 (6 bases). CDR1 is MDHEN and CDR2 is SYDVKM in the germline V gene. There are 14 residues in the CDR3. Trimming removed 5 bases from V and 4 bases from J, with 15 bases in between.

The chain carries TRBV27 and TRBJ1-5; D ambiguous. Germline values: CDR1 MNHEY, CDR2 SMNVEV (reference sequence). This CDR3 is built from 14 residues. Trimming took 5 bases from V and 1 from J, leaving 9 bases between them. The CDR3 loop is CASSRTESNQPQHF. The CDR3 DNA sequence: TGTGCCAGCAGTCGGACTGAGAGCAATCAGCCCCAGCATTTT.